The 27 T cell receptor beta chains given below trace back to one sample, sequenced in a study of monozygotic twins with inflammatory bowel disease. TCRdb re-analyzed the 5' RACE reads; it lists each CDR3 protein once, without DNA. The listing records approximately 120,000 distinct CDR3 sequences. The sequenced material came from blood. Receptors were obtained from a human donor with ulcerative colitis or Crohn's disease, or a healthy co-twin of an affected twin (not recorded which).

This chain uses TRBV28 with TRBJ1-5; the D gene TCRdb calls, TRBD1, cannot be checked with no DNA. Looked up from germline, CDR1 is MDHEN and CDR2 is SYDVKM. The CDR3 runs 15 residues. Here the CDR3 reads CASSSGTGEAQPQHF.

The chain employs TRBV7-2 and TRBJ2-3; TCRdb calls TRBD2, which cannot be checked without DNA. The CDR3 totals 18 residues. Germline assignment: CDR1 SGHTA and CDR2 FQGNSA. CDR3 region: CASSSSPLAEVSTDTQYF.

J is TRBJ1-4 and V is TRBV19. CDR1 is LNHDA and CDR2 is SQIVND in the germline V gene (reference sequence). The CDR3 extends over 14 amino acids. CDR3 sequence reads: CASIRKDQDEKLFF.

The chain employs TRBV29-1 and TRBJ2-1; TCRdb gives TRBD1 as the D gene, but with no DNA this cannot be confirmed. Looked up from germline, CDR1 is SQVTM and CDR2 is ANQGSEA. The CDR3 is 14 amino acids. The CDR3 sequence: CSVDTSGSYNEQFF.

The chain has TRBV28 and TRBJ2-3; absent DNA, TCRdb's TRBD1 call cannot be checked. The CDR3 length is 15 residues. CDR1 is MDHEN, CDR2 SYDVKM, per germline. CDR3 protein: CASSSPGQGTDTQYF.

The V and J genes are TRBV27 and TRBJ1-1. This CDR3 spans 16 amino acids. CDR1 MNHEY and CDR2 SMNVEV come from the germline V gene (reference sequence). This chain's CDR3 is CASSLGLQRMNTEAFF.

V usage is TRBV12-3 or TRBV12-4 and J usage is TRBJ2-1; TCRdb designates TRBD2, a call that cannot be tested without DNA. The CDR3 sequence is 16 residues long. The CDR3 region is CASSLAEGYTYNEQFF.

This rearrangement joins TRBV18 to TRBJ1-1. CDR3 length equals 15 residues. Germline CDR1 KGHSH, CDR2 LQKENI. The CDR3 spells CASSPPSTVNTEAFF.

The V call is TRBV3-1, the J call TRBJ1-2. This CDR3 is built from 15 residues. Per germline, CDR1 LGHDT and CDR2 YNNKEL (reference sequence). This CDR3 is CASSPLLAANYGYTF.

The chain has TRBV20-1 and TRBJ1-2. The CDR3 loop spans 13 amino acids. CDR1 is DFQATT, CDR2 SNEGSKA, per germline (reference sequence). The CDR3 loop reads CSASGTAGGRYTF.

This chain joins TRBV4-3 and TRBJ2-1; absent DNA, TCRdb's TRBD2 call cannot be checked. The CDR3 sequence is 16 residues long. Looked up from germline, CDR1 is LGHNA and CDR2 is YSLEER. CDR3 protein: CASSQQAGGPHNEQFF.

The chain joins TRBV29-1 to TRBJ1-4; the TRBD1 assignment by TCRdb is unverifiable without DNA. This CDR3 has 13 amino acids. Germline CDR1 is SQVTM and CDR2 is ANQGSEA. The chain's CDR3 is CSASGQGFEKLFF.

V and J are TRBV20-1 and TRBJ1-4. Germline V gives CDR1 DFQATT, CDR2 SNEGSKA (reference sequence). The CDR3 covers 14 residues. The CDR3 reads CSASSRPTNEKLFF.

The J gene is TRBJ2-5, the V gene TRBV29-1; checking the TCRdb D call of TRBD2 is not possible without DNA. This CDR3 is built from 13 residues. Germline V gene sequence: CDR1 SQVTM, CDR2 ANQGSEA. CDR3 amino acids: CSVGGGSPETQYF.

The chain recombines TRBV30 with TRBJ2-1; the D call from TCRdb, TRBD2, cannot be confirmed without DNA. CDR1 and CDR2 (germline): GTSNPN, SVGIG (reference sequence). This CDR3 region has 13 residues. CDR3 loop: CAWTGTSRNEQFF. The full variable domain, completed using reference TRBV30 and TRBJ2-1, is SQTIHQWPATLVQPVGSPLSLECTVEGTSNPNLYWYRQAAGRGLQLLFYSVGIGQISSEVPQNLSASRPQDRQFILSSKKLLLSDSGFYLCAWTGTSRNEQFFGPGTRLTVL.

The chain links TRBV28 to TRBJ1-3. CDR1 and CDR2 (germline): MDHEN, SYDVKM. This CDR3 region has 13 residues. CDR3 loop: CASSLGYGNTIYF. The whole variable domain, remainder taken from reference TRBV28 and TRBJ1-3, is DVKVTQSSRYLVKRTGEKVFLECVQDMDHENMFWYRQDPGLGLRLIYFSYDVKMKEKGDIPEGYSVSREKKERFSLILESASTNQTSMYLCASSLGYGNTIYFGEGSWLTVV.

The CDR3 loop is CASPELRQGSSYNEQFF. This chain connects TRBV7-9 to TRBJ2-1. Per the germline V gene, CDR1 is SEHNR and CDR2 is FQNEAQ (reference sequence). The CDR3 consists of 17 residues.

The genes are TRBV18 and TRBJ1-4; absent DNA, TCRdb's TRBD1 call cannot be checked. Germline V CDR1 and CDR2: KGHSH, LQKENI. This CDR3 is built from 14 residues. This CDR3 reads CASSRDRGAEKLFF.

The CDR3 region is CASRPRTGMYQETQYF. This rearrangement joins TRBV28 to TRBJ2-5; TCRdb's assignment of TRBD1 cannot be checked, as there is no DNA. CDR1 is MDHEN, CDR2 SYDVKM, per germline. The CDR3 runs 16 residues. The complete variable domain, with remaining parts taken from reference TRBV28 and TRBJ2-5, reads DVKVTQSSRYLVKRTGEKVFLECVQDMDHENMFWYRQDPGLGLRLIYFSYDVKMKEKGDIPEGYSVSREKKERFSLILESASTNQTSMYLCASRPRTGMYQETQYFGPGTRLLVL.

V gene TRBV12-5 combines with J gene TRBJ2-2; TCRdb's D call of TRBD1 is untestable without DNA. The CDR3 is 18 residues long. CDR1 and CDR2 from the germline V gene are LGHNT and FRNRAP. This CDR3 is CASGTKRERGSNTGELFF.

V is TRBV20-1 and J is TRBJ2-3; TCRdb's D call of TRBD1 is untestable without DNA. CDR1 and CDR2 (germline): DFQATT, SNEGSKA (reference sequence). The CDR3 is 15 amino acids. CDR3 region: CSGYRGWGPMDTQYF.

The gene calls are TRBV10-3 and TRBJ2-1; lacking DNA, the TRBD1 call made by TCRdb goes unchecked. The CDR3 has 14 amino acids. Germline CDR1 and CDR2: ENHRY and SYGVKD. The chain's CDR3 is CAISGQAPYNEQFF.

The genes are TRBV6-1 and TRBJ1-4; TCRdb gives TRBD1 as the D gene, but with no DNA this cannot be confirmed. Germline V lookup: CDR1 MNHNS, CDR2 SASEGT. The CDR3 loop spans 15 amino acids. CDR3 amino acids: CASNIDREGNEKLFF.

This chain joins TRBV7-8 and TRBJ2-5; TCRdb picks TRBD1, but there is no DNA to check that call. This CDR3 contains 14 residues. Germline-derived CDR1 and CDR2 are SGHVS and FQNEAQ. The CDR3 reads CASSLVPLQETQYF. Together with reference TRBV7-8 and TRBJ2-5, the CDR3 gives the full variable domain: GAGVSQSPRYKVAKRGQDVALRCDPISGHVSLFWYQQALGQGPEFLTYFQNEAQLDKSGLPSDRFFAERPEGSVSTLKIQRTQQEDSAVYLCASSLVPLQETQYFGPGTRLLVL.

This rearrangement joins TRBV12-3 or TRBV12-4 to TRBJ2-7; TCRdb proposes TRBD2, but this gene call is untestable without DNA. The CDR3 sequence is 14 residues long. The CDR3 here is CASKTSGRVYVQYF.

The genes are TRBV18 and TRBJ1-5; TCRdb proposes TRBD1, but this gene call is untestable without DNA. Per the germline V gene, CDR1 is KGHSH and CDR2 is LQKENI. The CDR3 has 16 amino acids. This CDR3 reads CASSPSGTGGGEPQHF. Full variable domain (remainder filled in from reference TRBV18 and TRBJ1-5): NAGVMQNPRHLVRRRGQEARLRCSPMKGHSHVYWYRQLPEEGLKFMVYLQKENIIDESGMPKERFSAEFPKEGPSILRIQQVVRGDSAAYFCASSPSGTGGGEPQHFGDGTRLSIL.

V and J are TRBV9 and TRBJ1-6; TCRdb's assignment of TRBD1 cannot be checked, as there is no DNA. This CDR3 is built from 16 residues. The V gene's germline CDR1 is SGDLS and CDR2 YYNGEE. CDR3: CASSVGARGRNSPLHF.